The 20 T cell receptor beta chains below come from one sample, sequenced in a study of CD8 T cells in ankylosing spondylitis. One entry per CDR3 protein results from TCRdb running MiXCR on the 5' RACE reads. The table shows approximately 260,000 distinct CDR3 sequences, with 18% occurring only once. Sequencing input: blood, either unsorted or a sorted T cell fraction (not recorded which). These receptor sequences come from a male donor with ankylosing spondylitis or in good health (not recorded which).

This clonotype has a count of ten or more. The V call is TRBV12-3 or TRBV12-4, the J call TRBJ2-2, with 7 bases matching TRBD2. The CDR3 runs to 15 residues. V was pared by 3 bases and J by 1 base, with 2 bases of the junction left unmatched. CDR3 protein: CASSLSSGNTGELFF. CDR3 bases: TGTGCCAGCAGTTTGTCTAGCGGGAACACCGGGGAGCTGTTTTTT.

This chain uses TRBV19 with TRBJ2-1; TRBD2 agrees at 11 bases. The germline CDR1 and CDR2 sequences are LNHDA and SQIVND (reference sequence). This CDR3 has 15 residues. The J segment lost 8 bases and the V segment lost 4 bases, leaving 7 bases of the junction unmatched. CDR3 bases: TGTGCCAGTAGTACCTTAGCGGGAGGGCTGGATGAGCAGTTCTTC. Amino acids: CASSTLAGGLDEQFF.

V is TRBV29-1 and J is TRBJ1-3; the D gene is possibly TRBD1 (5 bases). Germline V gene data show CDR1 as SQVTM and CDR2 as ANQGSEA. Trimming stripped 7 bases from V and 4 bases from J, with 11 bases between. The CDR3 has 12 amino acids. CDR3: CSASGPGNTIYF. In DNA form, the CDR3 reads TGCAGCGCCTCGGGGCCCGGAAACACCATATATTTT.

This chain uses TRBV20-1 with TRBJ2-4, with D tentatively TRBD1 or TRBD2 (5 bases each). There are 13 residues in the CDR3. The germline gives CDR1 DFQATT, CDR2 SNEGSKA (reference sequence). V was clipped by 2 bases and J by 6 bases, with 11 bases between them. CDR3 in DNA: TGCAGTGCTAGAATCAGGGACGGAAACATTCAGTACTTC. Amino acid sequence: CSARIRDGNIQYF.

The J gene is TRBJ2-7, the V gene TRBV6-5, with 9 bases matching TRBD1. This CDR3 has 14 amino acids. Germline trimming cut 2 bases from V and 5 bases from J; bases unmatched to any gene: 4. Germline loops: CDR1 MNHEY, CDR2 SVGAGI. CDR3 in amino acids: CASSYGGQGHEQYF. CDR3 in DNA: TGTGCCAGCAGTTACGGGGGACAGGGCCACGAGCAGTACTTC.

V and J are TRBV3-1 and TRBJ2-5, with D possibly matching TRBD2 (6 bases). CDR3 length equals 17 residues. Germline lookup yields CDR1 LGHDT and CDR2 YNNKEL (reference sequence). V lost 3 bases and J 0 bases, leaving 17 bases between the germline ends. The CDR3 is CASSHNVVADYQETQYF. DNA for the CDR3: TGTGCCAGCAGCCATAATGTGGTAGCGGACTACCAAGAGACCCAGTACTTC.

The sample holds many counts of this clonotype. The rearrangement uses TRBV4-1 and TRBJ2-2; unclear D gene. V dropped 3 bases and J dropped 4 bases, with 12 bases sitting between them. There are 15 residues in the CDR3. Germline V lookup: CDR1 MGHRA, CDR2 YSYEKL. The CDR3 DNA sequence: TGCGCCAGCAGCCAGGGCCAGGCAGTCACCGGGGAGCTGTTTTTT. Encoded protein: CASSQGQAVTGELFF.

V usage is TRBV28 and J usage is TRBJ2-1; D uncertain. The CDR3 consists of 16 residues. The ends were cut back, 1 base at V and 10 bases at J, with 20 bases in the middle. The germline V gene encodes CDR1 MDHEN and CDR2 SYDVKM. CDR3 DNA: TGTGCCAGCAGTTTATCGTTCCAGGACCGTCTGGGCGAGCAGTTCTTC. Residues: CASSLSFQDRLGEQFF.

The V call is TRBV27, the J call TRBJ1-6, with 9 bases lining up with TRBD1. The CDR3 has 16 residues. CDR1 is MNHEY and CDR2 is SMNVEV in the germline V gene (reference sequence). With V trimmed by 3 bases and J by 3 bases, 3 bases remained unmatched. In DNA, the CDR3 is TGTGCCAGCAGTTTGGGACAGGGTGGCTATAATTCACCCCTCCACTTT. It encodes CASSLGQGGYNSPLHF.

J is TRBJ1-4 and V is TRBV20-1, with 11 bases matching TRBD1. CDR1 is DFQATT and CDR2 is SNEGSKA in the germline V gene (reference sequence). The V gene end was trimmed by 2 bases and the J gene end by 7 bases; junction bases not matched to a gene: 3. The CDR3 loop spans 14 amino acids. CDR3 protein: CSARTGQGGEKLFF. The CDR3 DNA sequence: TGCAGTGCTAGAACGGGACAGGGGGGTGAAAAACTGTTTTTT.

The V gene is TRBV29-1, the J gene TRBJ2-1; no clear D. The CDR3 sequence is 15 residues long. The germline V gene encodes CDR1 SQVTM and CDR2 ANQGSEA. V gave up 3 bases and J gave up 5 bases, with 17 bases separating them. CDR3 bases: TGCAGCGTTGACATGGCCCTGGGCGTTAACAATGAGCAGTTCTTC. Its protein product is CSVDMALGVNNEQFF.

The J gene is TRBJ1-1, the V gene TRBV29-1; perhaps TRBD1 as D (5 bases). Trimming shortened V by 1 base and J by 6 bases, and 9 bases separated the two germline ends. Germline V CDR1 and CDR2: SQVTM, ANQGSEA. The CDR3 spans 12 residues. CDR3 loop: CSVEGEGPEAFF. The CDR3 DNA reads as TGCAGCGTTGAAGGGGAGGGGCCTGAAGCTTTCTTT.

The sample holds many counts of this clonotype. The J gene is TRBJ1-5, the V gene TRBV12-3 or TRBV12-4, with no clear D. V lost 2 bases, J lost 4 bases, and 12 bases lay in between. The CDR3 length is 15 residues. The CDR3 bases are TGTGCCAGCAGTTTACTTGGGCAAAGAAATCAGCCCCAGCATTTT. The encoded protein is CASSLLGQRNQPQHF.

CDR3 sequence: CASSLEGLATDTQYF. Here the CDR3 DNA reads TGTGCCAGCAGCTTGGAGGGACTAGCGACAGATACGCAGTATTTT. The chain couples TRBV5-8 to TRBJ2-3; 10 nucleotides line up with TRBD2. Trimming removed 0 bases from V and 3 bases from J; junction bases left unmatched: 1. The germline V gene encodes CDR1 SGHTS and CDR2 YDEGEE. The CDR3 covers 15 residues.

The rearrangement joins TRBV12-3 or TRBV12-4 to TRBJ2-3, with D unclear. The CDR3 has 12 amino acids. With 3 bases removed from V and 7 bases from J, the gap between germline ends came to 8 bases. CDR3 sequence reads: CASSFSRHTQYF. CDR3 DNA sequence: TGTGCCAGCAGTTTCAGTCGACATACGCAGTATTTT.

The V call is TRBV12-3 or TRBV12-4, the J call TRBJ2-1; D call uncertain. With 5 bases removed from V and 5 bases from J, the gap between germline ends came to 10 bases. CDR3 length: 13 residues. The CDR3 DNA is TGTGCCAGCAGTCCCCTCTTAAACAATGAGCAGTTCTTC. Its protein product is CASSPLLNNEQFF.

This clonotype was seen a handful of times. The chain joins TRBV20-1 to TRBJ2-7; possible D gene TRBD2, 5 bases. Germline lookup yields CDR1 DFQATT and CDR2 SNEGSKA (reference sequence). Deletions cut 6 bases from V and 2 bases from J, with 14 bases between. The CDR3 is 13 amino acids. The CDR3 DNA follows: TGCAGTGCCCAAGGACTTGAGACCTACGAGCAGTACTTC. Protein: CSAQGLETYEQYF.

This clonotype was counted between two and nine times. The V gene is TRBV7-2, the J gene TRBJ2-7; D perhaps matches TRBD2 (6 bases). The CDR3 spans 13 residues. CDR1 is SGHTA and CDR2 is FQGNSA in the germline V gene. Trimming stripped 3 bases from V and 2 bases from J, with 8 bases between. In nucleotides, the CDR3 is TGTGCCAGCAGCTTCCGGGAGACCTACGAGCAGTACTTC. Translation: CASSFRETYEQYF.

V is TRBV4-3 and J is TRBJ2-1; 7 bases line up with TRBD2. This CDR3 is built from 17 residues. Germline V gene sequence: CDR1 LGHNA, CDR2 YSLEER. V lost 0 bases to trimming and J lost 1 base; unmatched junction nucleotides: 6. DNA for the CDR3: TGCGCCAGCAGCCAAGATCACCCTAGCGGTTCCTACAATGAGCAGTTCTTC. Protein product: CASSQDHPSGSYNEQFF.

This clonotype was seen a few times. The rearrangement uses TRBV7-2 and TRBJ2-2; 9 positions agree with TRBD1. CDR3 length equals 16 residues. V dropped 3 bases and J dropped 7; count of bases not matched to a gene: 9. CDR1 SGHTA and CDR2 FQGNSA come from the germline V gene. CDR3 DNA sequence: TGTGCCAGCAGCTTTCCGGGACAGGGTATGCACGGGGAGCTGTTTTTT. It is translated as CASSFPGQGMHGELFF.